The 32 T cell receptor beta chains in this list originate from one sample, sequenced in a study of T cells after posttransplantation cyclophosphamide (TCRdb year 2016). To prepare the library, the immunoSEQ multiplex PCR assay was applied. Held by TCRdb, this immuneACCESS table contains in-frame sequences only and omits some clones. Under half of the omission traces to an unresolved V gene where checked; the cause of the rest is unknown. A total of approximately 50,000 clones appear in this sample, approximately 94% of them only once. 2.9% of the sample lies in the top ten. The source material was PBMCs. The source is a woman between 25 and 40 years old in good health and a related stem cell transplant donor.

The rearrangement joins TRBV27 to TRBJ1-1; 7 bases are shared with TRBD1. Germline assignment: CDR1 MNHEY and CDR2 SMNVEV (reference sequence). V was pared by 7 bases and J by 10 bases, with 9 bases of the junction left unmatched. This CDR3 comprises 12 residues. Here the CDR3 reads CASKNHPGGAFF. In nucleotides, the CDR3 is TGTGCCAGCAAAAATCACCCAGGGGGAGCTTTCTTT.

V and J are TRBV9 and TRBJ1-5; tentatively, D is TRBD1 (5 bases). The germline V and J ends were trimmed by 0 bases and 4 bases, with 11 bases remaining between them. Germline CDR1 and CDR2: SGDLS and YYNGEE. The CDR3 sequence is 15 residues long. The chain's CDR3 is CASSVGQGINQPQHF. CDR3 in DNA: TGTGCCAGCAGCGTAGGCCAGGGAATAAATCAGCCCCAGCATTTT. Complete variable domain (other parts from reference TRBV9 and TRBJ1-5): DSGVTQTPKHLITATGQRVTLRCSPRSGDLSVYWYQQSLDQGLQFLIQYYNGEERAKGNILERFSAQQFPDLHSELNLSSLELGDSALYFCASSVGQGINQPQHFGDGTRLSIL.

The V and J genes are TRBV13 and TRBJ1-5, with D hard to call. The CDR3 contains 13 residues. Germline V gene sequence: CDR1 PRHDT, CDR2 FYEKMQ (reference sequence). V was cut by 4 bases and J by 5 bases, with 9 bases left in between. CDR3 protein: CASSSPPYQPQHF. The CDR3 DNA sequence: TGTGCCAGCAGCTCCCCCCCATATCAGCCCCAGCATTTT.

The chain recombines TRBV5-6 with TRBJ1-2, with 7 positions matching TRBD1. This CDR3 has 16 residues. The germline V gene has CDR1 SGHDT and CDR2 YYEEEE. V shed 4 bases, J shed 4 bases, and the junction held 13 bases outside the gene matches. Here the CDR3 reads CASSPVNRGYLYGYTF. In DNA form, the CDR3 reads TGTGCCAGCAGCCCTGTTAACAGGGGATACCTCTATGGCTACACCTTC. Full variable domain (missing parts from reference TRBV5-6 and TRBJ1-2): DAGVTQSPTHLIKTRGQQVTLRCSPKSGHDTVSWYQQALGQGPQFIFQYYEEEERQRGNFPDRFSGHQFPNYSSELNVNALLLGDSALYLCASSPVNRGYLYGYTFGSGTRLTVV.

The rearrangement links TRBV28 to TRBJ2-7; no reliable D call. The V gene lost 2 bases and the J gene lost 3 bases, with 8 bases spanning the gap. Germline V CDR1 and CDR2: MDHEN, SYDVKM. The CDR3 covers 13 residues. CDR3 sequence reads: CASSLGHSYEQYF. For the CDR3, the DNA is TGTGCCAGCAGTTTAGGGCACAGCTACGAGCAGTACTTC.

There are a few counts of this clone. The gene calls are TRBV6-4 and TRBJ1-5, with 11 bases that match TRBD1. Per germline, CDR1 MRHNA and CDR2 SNTAGT. V was clipped by 8 bases and J by 7 bases; unmatched bases: 4. This CDR3 contains 13 residues. CDR3 amino acids: CASQDRGQQPQHF. DNA for the CDR3: TGTGCCAGCCAGGACAGGGGGCAACAGCCCCAGCATTTT.

The rearrangement uses TRBV27 and TRBJ1-2; TRBD1 is a possible D gene (6 bases). The V and J ends lost 6 bases and 5 bases respectively, with 13 bases between them. The CDR3 is 13 residues long. Germline V gene lookup returns CDR1 MNHEY and CDR2 SMNVEV (reference sequence). The CDR3 DNA reads as TGTGCCAGCAGACAGGCAGGGGTATATGGCTACACCTTC. This encodes CASRQAGVYGYTF.

This sequence joins TRBV5-1 and TRBJ2-7; TRBD1 is a possible D gene (6 bases). The V gene lost 1 base and the J gene lost 2 bases, with 13 bases spanning the gap. CDR1 is SGHRS and CDR2 is YFSETQ in the germline V gene. CDR3 length equals 15 residues. CDR3 bases: TGCGCCAGCAGCTTGAGGGCTGACAGGACCTACGAGCAGTACTTC. Translating gives CASSLRADRTYEQYF. The entire variable domain, with the rest obtained from reference TRBV5-1 and TRBJ2-7, is as follows: KAGVTQTPRYLIKTRGQQVTLSCSPISGHRSVSWYQQTPGQGLQFLFEYFSETQRNKGNFPGRFSGRQFSNSRSEMNVSTLELGDSALYLCASSLRADRTYEQYFGPGTRLTVT.

To note about this clone: The identical CDR3 is also encoded by other nucleotide sequences in the sample. The chain employs TRBV5-6 and TRBJ2-7; D may be TRBD1 (6 bases). Germline V gene lookup returns CDR1 SGHDT and CDR2 YYEEEE. Trimming shortened V by 4 bases and J by 1 base, and 9 bases separated the two germline ends. This CDR3 contains 13 residues. This CDR3 reads CASSPTGSYEQYF. In DNA form, the CDR3 reads TGTGCCAGCAGCCCGACAGGTTCCTACGAGCAGTACTTC.

V is TRBV28 and J is TRBJ1-5; D not resolved. Per the germline V gene, CDR1 is MDHEN and CDR2 is SYDVKM. V lost 8 bases and J lost 3, with 11 bases in between. The CDR3 is made up of 13 amino acids. CDR3: CASSGSNNQPQHF. Written as DNA, the CDR3 is TGTGCCAGCTCGGGGTCCAACAATCAGCCCCAGCATTTT.

The chain couples TRBV20-1 to TRBJ2-7; D is uncertain. The V gene lost 3 bases and the J gene lost 2 bases, with 5 bases spanning the gap. This CDR3 spans 11 amino acids. CDR1 and CDR2 from the germline V gene are DFQATT and SNEGSKA (reference sequence). The CDR3 is CSASVAYEQYF. For the CDR3, the DNA is TGCAGTGCTAGTGTCGCCTACGAGCAGTACTTC.

This chain joins TRBV18 and TRBJ1-1, with D unclear. Trimming stripped 2 bases from V and 1 base from J, with 8 bases between. CDR3 size: 14 residues. CDR1 and CDR2 (germline): KGHSH, LQKENI. The CDR3 loop is CASSPTFTNTEAFF. CDR3 sequence (DNA): TGTGCCAGCTCACCAACATTCACGAACACTGAAGCTTTCTTT.

CDR3 in amino acids: CASSARYTTNEKLFF. The CDR3, as DNA: TGTGCCAGCAGTGCGAGGTATACAACTAATGAAAAACTGTTTTTT. J is TRBJ1-4 and V is TRBV6-1; D uncertain. V was pared by 4 bases and J by 0 bases, with 9 bases between. Looked up from germline, CDR1 is MNHNS and CDR2 is SASEGT. The CDR3 length is 15 residues.

The rearrangement uses TRBV11-2 and TRBJ2-3; possible D gene TRBD2, 7 bases. The germline gives CDR1 SGHAT, CDR2 FQNNGV. V gave up 7 bases and J gave up 6 bases, with 23 bases separating them. The CDR3 consists of 16 residues. In nucleotides, the CDR3 is TGTGCCAGCACCCTGAGGGGGGGGGCTAGCCCCGATACGCAGTATTTT. Protein sequence: CASTLRGGASPDTQYF.

The V and J genes are TRBV10-3 and TRBJ1-1; possible D gene TRBD1, 5 bases. This CDR3 contains 13 residues. Trimming stripped 0 bases from V and 7 bases from J, with 9 bases between. CDR1 and CDR2 (germline): ENHRY, SYGVKD. The CDR3 sequence: CAISESQGGEAFF. In nucleotides, the CDR3 is TGTGCCATCAGTGAGTCTCAGGGCGGTGAAGCTTTCTTT.

This clone appeared once. The chain is built from TRBV5-1 and TRBJ2-3, with 7 bases matching TRBD1. Trimming cost V 3 bases and J 1 base; bases outside gene matches: 8. Germline CDR1 reads SGHRS; CDR2 reads YFSETQ. This CDR3 has 16 amino acids. The CDR3 spells CASSSRQGYGTDTQYF. In DNA form, the CDR3 reads TGCGCCAGCAGCTCACGACAGGGATACGGCACAGATACGCAGTATTTT. The variable domain in full, completed from reference TRBV5-1 and TRBJ2-3, reads KAGVTQTPRYLIKTRGQQVTLSCSPISGHRSVSWYQQTPGQGLQFLFEYFSETQRNKGNFPGRFSGRQFSNSRSEMNVSTLELGDSALYLCASSSRQGYGTDTQYFGPGTRLTVL.

The rearrangement uses TRBV6-1 and TRBJ2-7; tentatively, D is TRBD2 (6 bases). Per the germline V gene, CDR1 is MNHNS and CDR2 is SASEGT. The CDR3 has 15 amino acids. V lost 6 bases and J 0 bases, leaving 15 bases between the germline ends. DNA for the CDR3: TGTGCCAGCAGGGAGCAGGAGGGCGCCTCCTACGAGCAGTACTTC. Its translation: CASREQEGASYEQYF.

The chain uses TRBV21-1 and TRBJ2-1; the D call of TRBD2 is as the table states it, not checked on the DNA. TRBV21-1 corresponds to a pseudogene. The CDR3 contains 18 residues. The CDR3 loop reads CASSKIRPSGGPRIGQFF. In nucleotides, the CDR3 is TGTGCCAGCAGCAAAATTAGGCCTAGCGGGGGGCCCCGGATCGGGCAGTTCTTC.

The chain links TRBV7-8 to TRBJ2-2, with TRBD1 matching over 10 bases. Germline loops: CDR1 SGHVS, CDR2 FQNEAQ. The CDR3 consists of 15 residues. Germline trimming cut 4 bases from V and 4 bases from J; bases unmatched to any gene: 3. DNA of the CDR3: TGTGCCAGCAGCTACGGGACAGGGGTCACCGGGGAGCTGTTTTTT. This sequence encodes CASSYGTGVTGELFF.

The chain couples TRBV7-2 to TRBJ2-3; 11 bases line up with TRBD2. Germline CDR1 reads SGHTA; CDR2 reads FQGNSA. J was trimmed by 1 base and V by 5 bases; bases with no gene match: 5. CDR3 length: 16 amino acids. CDR3 in DNA: TGTGCCAGCAGCCGGGGTAGCGGGGGGGGCACAGATACGCAGTATTTT. Translated: CASSRGSGGGTDTQYF.

This clone has only one observation. The rearrangement uses TRBV12-5 and TRBJ2-5, with a weak D call TRBD2 (6 bases). The germline V and J ends were trimmed by 3 bases and 5 bases, with 13 bases remaining between them. The CDR3 extends over 14 amino acids. From germline, CDR1 is LGHNT and CDR2 FRNRAP. CDR3 region: CASGLAGTTETQYF. Written as DNA, the CDR3 is TGTGCTAGTGGTTTAGCGGGTACCACCGAGACCCAGTACTTC.

V usage is TRBV15 and J usage is TRBJ1-5; unclear D gene. Per germline, CDR1 LNHNV and CDR2 YYDKDF (reference sequence). This CDR3 comprises 14 residues. V was cut by 1 base and J by 4 bases, with 8 bases left in between. This CDR3 reads CATSRGTANQPQHF. CDR3 bases: TGTGCCACCAGCAGAGGCACAGCAAATCAGCCCCAGCATTTT.

As regards this clone: This same CDR3 is encoded by further DNA sequences in the sample. The V call is TRBV7-9, the J call TRBJ1-4, with D tentatively TRBD1 (5 bases). The CDR3 sequence is 14 residues long. Germline CDR1 is SEHNR and CDR2 is FQNEAQ (reference sequence). The V and J ends lost 0 bases and 8 bases respectively, with 10 bases between them. The CDR3 DNA reads as TGTGCCAGCAGCTTAGCAACGGGGGTCGAAAAACTGTTTTTT. Its translation: CASSLATGVEKLFF.

In regard to this clone: Additional DNA sequences in this sample encode the identical CDR3. The rearrangement uses TRBV11-3 and TRBJ2-3; the match to TRBD2 covers 8 bases. Trimming at V came to 4 bases and at J to 1 base, leaving 7 bases not matched to a gene. The CDR3 extends over 16 amino acids. CDR1 is SGHNT, CDR2 YENEEA, per germline. CDR3 nucleotides: TGTGCCAGCAGCTCCCGGGGTAGCGGGGGCACAGATACGCAGTATTTT. Translated, it gives CASSSRGSGGTDTQYF.

V gene TRBV11-3 combines with J gene TRBJ1-1, with TRBD1 identical over 7 bases. Germline V gene data show CDR1 as SGHNT and CDR2 as YENEEA. CDR3 length: 14 amino acids. With 4 bases clipped from V and 2 bases from J, the junction kept 4 bases outside the gene matches. CDR3 residues: CASSSDRFNTEAFF. The CDR3 bases are TGTGCCAGCAGCTCGGACAGGTTTAACACTGAAGCTTTCTTT.

The chain has TRBV19 and TRBJ1-5; 9 bases match TRBD1. The germline V gene has CDR1 LNHDA and CDR2 SQIVND (reference sequence). The V gene end was trimmed by 6 bases and the J gene end by 4 bases; junction bases not matched to a gene: 13. The CDR3 has 17 amino acids. Written as DNA, the CDR3 is TGTGCCAGTAGCTCGAGAACTACAGGGGGCTGGAATCAGCCCCAGCATTTT. This gives the protein CASSSRTTGGWNQPQHF.

The genes are TRBV2 and TRBJ1-2; D is possibly TRBD1 (5 bases). Trimming stripped 7 bases from V and 2 bases from J, with 8 bases between. The germline V gene has CDR1 SNHLY and CDR2 FYNNEI. The length of the CDR3 is 12 residues. The CDR3 is CASNNRNYGYTF. CDR3 coding DNA: TGTGCCAGCAACAACAGGAACTATGGCTACACCTTC. The full variable domain, its missing parts supplied by reference TRBV2 and TRBJ1-2, is EPEVTQTPSHQVTQMGQEVILRCVPISNHLYFYWYRQILGQKVEFLVSFYNNEISEKSEIFDDQFSVERPDGSNFTLKIRSTKLEDSAMYFCASNNRNYGYTFGSGTRLTVV.

The chain uses TRBV27 and TRBJ2-2; possible D gene TRBD2, 5 bases. Trimming removed 1 base at V and 3 bases at J, with 9 bases between. There are 15 residues in the CDR3. The germline V gene has CDR1 MNHEY and CDR2 SMNVEV (reference sequence). CDR3: CASSLLTSHTGELFF. The CDR3, as DNA: TGTGCCAGCAGTTTATTAACTAGTCACACCGGGGAGCTGTTTTTT.

The rearrangement uses TRBV21-1 and TRBJ2-2; the table names TRBD2, a call not compared with the DNA. TRBV21-1 is deemed a pseudogene. This CDR3 is built from 16 residues. The CDR3 here is CASSKSAGGATGELFF. CDR3 nucleotide sequence: TGTGCCAGCAGCAAAAGCGCGGGGGGGGCAACCGGGGAGCTGTTTTTT.

The chain has TRBV10-3 and TRBJ2-2; D possibly corresponds to TRBD1 (6 bases). The germline gives CDR1 ENHRY, CDR2 SYGVKD. The CDR3 covers 13 residues. V gave up 8 bases and J gave up 8 bases, with 15 bases separating them. The CDR3 nucleotides are TGTGCCATCGGGAACCAGGGGCCGGGGGAGCTGTTTTTT. Its translation is CAIGNQGPGELFF.

The chain is built from TRBV7-2 and TRBJ2-3; D is perhaps TRBD1 (6 bases). This CDR3 is 15 amino acids long. The ends were cut back, 1 base at V and 0 bases at J, with 8 bases in the middle. Germline CDR1 SGHTA, CDR2 FQGNSA. The CDR3 reads CASSLVRGSTDTQYF. The CDR3 region has the DNA TGTGCCAGCAGCTTAGTGAGGGGGAGCACAGATACGCAGTATTTT.

The chain recombines TRBV4-3 with TRBJ2-1; 10 positions match TRBD1. J gave up 0 bases and V 5 bases, and 13 bases lay outside the gene matches. Germline V gene lookup returns CDR1 LGHNA and CDR2 YSLEER. The CDR3 consists of 19 residues. In DNA form, the CDR3 reads TGCGCCAGCAGCTTACGGACAGGGGGTTTATCCGGCTCCTACAATGAGCAGTTCTTC. This translates into CASSLRTGGLSGSYNEQFF.